The clone carrying this T cell receptor beta chain was found a few times. This record comes from a study of T cells in Graves' hyperthyroidism and ophthalmopathy. The CDR3 is 15 amino acids. CDR1 is DFQATT and CDR2 is SNEGSKA in the germline V gene (reference sequence). V dropped 6 bases and J dropped 10; count of bases not matched to a gene: 16. The source material, RNA transcripts, was used to amplify TCR beta CDR3 regions. The primer set for the first-round RT-PCR of the TCR CDR3 was HTBI. TCRdb reprocessed the multiplex PCR reads with MiXCR, giving one entry per CDR3 protein. Of roughly 640,000 distinct CDR3 sequences listed, roughly 16% are singletons.

The sample comprised blood. This chain joins TRBV20-1 and TRBJ2-3; 10 bases align to TRBD2. This TCR came from a woman in her forties with Graves' ophthalmopathy. CDR3: CSATSGGAEIGAQYF. CDR3 DNA: TGCAGTGCCACAAGCGGGGGGGCCGAAATTGGGGCGCAGTATTTT.